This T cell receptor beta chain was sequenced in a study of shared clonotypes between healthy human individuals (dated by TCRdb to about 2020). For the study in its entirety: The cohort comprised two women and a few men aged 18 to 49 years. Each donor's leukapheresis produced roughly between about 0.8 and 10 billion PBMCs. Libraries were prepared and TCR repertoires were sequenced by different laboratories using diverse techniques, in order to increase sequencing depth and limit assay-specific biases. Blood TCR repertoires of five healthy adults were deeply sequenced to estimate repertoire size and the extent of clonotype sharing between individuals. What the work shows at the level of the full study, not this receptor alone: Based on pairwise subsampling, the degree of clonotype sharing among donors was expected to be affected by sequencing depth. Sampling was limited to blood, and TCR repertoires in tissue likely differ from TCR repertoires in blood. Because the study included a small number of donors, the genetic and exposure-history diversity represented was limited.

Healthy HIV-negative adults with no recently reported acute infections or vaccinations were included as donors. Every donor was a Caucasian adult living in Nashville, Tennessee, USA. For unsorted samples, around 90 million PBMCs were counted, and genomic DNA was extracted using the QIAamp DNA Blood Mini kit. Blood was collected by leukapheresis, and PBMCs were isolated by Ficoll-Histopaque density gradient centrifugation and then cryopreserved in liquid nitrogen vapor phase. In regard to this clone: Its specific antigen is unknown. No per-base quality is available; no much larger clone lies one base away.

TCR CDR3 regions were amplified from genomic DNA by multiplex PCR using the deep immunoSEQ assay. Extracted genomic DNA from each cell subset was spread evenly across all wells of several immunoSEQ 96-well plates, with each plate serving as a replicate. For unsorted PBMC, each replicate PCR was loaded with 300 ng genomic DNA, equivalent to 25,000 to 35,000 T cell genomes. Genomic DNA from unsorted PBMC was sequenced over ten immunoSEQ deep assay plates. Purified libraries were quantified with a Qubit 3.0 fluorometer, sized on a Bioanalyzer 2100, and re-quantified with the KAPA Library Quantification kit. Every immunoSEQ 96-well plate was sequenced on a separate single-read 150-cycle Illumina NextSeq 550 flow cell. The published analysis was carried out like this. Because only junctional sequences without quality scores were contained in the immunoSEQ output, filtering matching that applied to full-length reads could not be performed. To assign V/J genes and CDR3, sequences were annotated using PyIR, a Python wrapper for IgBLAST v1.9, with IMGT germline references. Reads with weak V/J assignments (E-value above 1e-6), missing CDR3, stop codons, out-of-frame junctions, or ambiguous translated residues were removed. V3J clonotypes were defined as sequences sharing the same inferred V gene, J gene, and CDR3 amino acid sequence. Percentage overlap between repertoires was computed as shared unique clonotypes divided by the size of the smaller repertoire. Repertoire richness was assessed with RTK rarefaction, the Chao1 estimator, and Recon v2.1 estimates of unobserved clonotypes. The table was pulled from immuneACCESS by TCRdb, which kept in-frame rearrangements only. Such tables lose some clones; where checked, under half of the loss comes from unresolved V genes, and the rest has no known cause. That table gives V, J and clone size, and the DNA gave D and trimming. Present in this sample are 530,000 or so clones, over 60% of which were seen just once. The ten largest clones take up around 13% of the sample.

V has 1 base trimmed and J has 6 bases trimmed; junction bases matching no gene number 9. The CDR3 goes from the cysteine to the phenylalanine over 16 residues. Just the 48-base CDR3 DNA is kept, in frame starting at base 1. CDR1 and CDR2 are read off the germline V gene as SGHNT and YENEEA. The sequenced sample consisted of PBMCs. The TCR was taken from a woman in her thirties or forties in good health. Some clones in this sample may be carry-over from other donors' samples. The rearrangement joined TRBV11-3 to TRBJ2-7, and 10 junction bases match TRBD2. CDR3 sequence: CASSLGASGSLLEQYF. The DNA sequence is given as TGTGCCAGCAGCTTAGGGGCTAGCGGGAGCCTACTCGAGCAGTACTTC.